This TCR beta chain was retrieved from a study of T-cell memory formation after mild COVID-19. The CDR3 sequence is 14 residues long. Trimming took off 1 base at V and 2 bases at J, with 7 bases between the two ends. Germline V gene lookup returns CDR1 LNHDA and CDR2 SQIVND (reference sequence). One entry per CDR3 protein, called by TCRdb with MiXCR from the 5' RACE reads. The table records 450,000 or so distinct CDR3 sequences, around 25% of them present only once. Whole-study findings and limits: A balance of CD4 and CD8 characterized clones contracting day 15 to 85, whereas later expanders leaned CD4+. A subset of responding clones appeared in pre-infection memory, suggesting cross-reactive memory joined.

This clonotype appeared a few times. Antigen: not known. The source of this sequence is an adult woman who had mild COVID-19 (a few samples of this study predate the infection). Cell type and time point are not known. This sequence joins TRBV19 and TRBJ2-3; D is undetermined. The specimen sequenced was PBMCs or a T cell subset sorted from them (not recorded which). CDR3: CASSIAAATDTQYF. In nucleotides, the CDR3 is TGTGCCAGTAGTATAGCGGCGGCCACAGATACGCAGTATTTT.